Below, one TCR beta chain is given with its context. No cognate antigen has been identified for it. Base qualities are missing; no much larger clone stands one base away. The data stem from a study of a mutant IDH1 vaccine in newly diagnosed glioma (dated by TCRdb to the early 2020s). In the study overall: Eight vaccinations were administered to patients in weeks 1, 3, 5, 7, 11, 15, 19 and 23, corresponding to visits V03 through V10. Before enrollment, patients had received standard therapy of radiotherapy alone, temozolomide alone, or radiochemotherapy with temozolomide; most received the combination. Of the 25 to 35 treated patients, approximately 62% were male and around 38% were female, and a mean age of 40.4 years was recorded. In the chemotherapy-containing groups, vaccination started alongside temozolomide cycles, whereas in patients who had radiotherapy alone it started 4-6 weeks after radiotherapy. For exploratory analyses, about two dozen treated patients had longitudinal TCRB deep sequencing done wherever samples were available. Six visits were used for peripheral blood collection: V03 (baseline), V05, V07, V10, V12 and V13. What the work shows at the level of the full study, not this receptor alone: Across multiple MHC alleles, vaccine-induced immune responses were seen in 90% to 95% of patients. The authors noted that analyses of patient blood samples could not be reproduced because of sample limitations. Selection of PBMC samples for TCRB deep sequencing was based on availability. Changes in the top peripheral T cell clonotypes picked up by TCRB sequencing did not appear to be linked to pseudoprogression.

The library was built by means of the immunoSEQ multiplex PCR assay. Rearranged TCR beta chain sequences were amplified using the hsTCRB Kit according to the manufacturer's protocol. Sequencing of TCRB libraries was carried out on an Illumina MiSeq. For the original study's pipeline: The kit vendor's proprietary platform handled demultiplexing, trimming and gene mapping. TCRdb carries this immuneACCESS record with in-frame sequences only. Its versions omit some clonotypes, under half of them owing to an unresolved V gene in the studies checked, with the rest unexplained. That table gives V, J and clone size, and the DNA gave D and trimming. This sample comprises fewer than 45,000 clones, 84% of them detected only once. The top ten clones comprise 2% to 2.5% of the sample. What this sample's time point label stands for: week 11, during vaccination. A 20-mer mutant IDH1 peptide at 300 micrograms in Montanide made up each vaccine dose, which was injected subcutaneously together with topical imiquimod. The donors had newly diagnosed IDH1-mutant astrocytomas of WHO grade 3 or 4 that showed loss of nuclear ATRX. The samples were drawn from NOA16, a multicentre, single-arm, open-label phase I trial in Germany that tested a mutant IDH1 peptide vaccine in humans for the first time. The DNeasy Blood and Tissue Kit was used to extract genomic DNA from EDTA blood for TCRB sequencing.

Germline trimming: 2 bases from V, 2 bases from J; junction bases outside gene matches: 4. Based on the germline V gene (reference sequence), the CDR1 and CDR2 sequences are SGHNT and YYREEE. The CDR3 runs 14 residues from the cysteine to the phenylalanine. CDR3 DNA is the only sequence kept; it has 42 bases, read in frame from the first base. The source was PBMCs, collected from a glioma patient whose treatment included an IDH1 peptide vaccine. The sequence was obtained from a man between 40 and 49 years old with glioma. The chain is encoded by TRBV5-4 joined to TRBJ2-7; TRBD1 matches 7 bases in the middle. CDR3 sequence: CASSFDRETYEQYF. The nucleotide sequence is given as TGTGCCAGCAGCTTTGACAGGGAGACCTACGAGCAGTACTTC.